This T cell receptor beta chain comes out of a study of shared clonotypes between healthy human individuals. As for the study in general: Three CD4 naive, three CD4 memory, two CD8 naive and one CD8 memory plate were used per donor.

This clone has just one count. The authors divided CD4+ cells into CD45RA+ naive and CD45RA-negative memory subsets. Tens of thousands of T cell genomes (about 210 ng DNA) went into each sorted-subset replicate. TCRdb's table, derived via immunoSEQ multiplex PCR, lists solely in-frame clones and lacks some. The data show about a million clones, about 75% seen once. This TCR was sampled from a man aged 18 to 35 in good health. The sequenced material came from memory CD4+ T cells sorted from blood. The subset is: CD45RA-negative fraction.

The CDR3 loop reads CASSSSGRSSYEQYF. The DNA for the CDR3 is TGTGCCAGCAGCTCTAGCGGGAGGTCCTCCTACGAGCAGTACTTC. The rearrangement uses TRBV13 and TRBJ2-7; 11 bases align to TRBD2. This CDR3 comprises 15 residues. Germline V gene sequence: CDR1 PRHDT, CDR2 FYEKMQ (reference sequence). Germline trimming cut 4 bases from V and 0 bases from J; bases unmatched to any gene: 2.